The clone carrying this T cell receptor beta chain has just one count. Its antigen is not identified. This sample is part of a study of OX40 agonist ivuxolimab in advanced cancers. Study-wide background: The group had a mean age of about 60 years, ranged from 23 to 79, and was around 82% male.

Libraries were prepared by immunoSEQ multiplex PCR; TCRdb keeps only in-frame clonotypes and omits some of them. The data show roughly 23,000 clones, 84% seen once. Overall study findings and caveats: In the 0.1 to 3.0 mg/kg range, CD4+ and CD8+ blood T cells had expanded clonally by week 6.

The CDR3 has 14 amino acids. Germline CDR1 reads MNHEY; CDR2 reads SMNVEV (reference sequence). Trimming took off 5 bases at V and 8 bases at J, with 18 bases between the two ends. This specimen was CD4+ or CD8+ T cells sorted from blood, taken in a trial of the OX40 agonist ivuxolimab. The sequence was obtained from an adult with an advanced solid tumor such as melanoma, head and neck, liver or kidney cancer. The chain combines TRBV27 with TRBJ1-1; weak D call: TRBD1 (6 bases). Here the CDR3 DNA reads TGTGCCAGCAGTACGACCCGTGGACAGACGGAAGCTTTCTTT. Protein: CASSTTRGQTEAFF.